This TCR beta chain was observed in a study of beta chain features in type 1 diabetes. About 120 mL of blood, on average, came from one heparinised draw per donor. The authors sorted CD4+ naive, central memory, regulatory and stem cell-like memory cells via CD45RO/CCR7/CD25/CD127/CD95/CD27. General study findings and limits: Whether TCRB rearrangement is influenced by HLA type went unresolved here. For patients, the naive, central memory and Treg TCRB repertoires appeared more alike than for healthy donors.

The germline V gene encodes CDR1 SQVTM and CDR2 ANQGSEA. The CDR3 runs 11 residues. Trimming pared 3 bases from V and 0 bases from J, leaving 2 bases between. This clone occurred a few times. Its cognate antigen is unknown. The isolated RNA, all of it, was reverse transcribed, so expressed TCRB transcripts were what got sequenced. Assay used: immunoSEQ multiplex PCR; TCRdb lists only in-frame clones, some missing. Among 900,000 or so clones listed, roughly a sixth were seen once. The receptor comes from a young woman in good health. This sequence joins TRBV29-1 and TRBJ1-1; no definite D call. Source material: naive CD4+ T cells from blood. This CDR3 is CSVEVNTEAFF. In DNA, the CDR3 is TGCAGCGTTGAGGTGAACACTGAAGCTTTCTTT. The complete variable domain, with remaining parts taken from reference TRBV29-1 and TRBJ1-1, reads SAVISQKPSRDICQRGTSLTIQCQVDSQVTMMFWYRQQPGQSLTLIATANQGSEATYESGFVIDKFPISRPNLTFSTLTVSNMSPEDSSIYLCSVEVNTEAFFGQGTRLTVV.